These T cell receptor beta chains were read from a single sample in a study of cytomegalovirus exposure and HLA in healthy donors. Measured with immunoSEQ multiplex PCR; TCRdb has only the in-frame clones, and not every one. The table has around 190,000 clones, under 80% seen once. Source material: PBMCs. The receptors shown here come from a man between 25 and 39 years old in good health and CMV-seropositive. Both conserved end residues are part of each CDR3. D genes are given only for firm matches. Rows may omit the clone size; those that give it use once, few, many or a size class.

.	TRBD2	TRBV7-9	TRBJ2-7	TGTGCCAGCAGTAGCTCCGGGACTAGCGGTTACGAGCAGTACTTC	CASSSSGTSGYEQYF
.	TRBD1	TRBV29-1	TRBJ1-4	TGCAGCGTCAGGGGGTTGGGGGAAAAACTGTTTTTT	CSVRGLGEKLFF
.	.	TRBV29-1	TRBJ2-3	TGCAGCGTCTTGACTAGGCTCACAGATACGCAGTATTTT	CSVLTRLTDTQYF
.	TRBD1	TRBV6-6	TRBJ2-1	TGTGCCAGCACCGCAGGGGGCACAGGAAATGAGCAGTTCTTC	CASTAGGTGNEQFF
once	TRBD2	TRBV28	TRBJ2-5	TGTGCCAGCAGTCAACGGGGAGGGGCGAATCAAGAGACCCAGTACTTC	CASSQRGGANQETQYF
.	.	TRBV2	TRBJ2-7	TGTGCCACAGGGGTCAGGGTCTACGAGCAGTACTTC	CATGVRVYEQYF
.	.	TRBV9	TRBJ1-6	TGTGCCAGCAGCGTAGCGGGGGTGGGGTCACCCCTCCACTTT	CASSVAGVGSPLHF
few	.	TRBV7-2	TRBJ1-5	TGTGCCAGCAGCTCAGGTTGGTTCCAGCCCCAGCATTTT	CASSSGWFQPQHF
.	TRBD1	TRBV15	TRBJ1-1	TGTGCCACCAGCAGAGGCAAGGTGCAGGGGGCTGAAGCTTTCTTT	CATSRGKVQGAEAFF
.	TRBD2	TRBV30	TRBJ2-3	TGTGCCTGGTGGGGAGGGGACGGATACACAGATACGCAGTATTTT	CAWWGGDGYTDTQYF
.	TRBD2	TRBV18	TRBJ2-2	TGTGCCAGCTCACCGGGGACTAGCGTAGCCGGGGAGCTGTTTTTT	CASSPGTSVAGELFF
few	.	TRBV11-2	TRBJ2-1	TGTGCCAGCAGCTTAGATCATGGGCAGGCCTACAATGAGCAGTTCTTC	CASSLDHGQAYNEQFF
.	.	TRBV18	TRBJ2-2	TGTGCCAGCTCACCAAAGTCGACTAGCGGGGAGCTGTTTTTT	CASSPKSTSGELFF
.	.	TRBV6-1	TRBJ2-2	TGTGCCAGCAGTGAAGCGGAGTCGACCGGGGAGCTGTTTTTT	CASSEAESTGELFF
.	.	TRBV29-1	TRBJ2-1	TGCAGCGTTGAAAGGGCGGTAAGAGGGGAGCAGTTCTTC	CSVERAVRGEQFF
.	.	TRBV4-1	TRBJ1-2	TGCGCCAGCAGTTCCCCTGACTCCGGCTATGGCTACACCTTC	CASSSPDSGYGYTF
.	TRBD1	TRBV2	TRBJ2-7	TGTGCCAGCAGTGAGAACAGGGGGCCCTCCTACGAGCAGTACTTC	CASSENRGPSYEQYF
.	.	TRBV7-9	TRBJ2-3	TGTGCCAGCAGCCCGCCCGCGGGATTCCTTCCTAGCACAGATACGCAGTATTTT	CASSPPAGFLPSTDTQYF
few	.	TRBV10-3	TRBJ1-1	TGTGCCATCAGTGCCCAGTTGAACACTGAAGCTTTCTTT	CAISAQLNTEAFF
.	TRBD1	TRBV19	TRBJ1-6	TGTGCCAGTAGTAGAAGACAGGGGGCGGTTTCACCCCTCCACTTT	CASSRRQGAVSPLHF
once	.	TRBV6-9	TRBJ2-7	TGTGCCAGCACTAAACAGGGTTCAGTCTACGAGCAGTACTTC	CASTKQGSVYEQYF
.	.	TRBV7-7	TRBJ2-2	TGTGCTAGCAGCTTAGAACGGAGCACCGGGGAGCTGTTTTTT	CASSLERSTGELFF
.	.	TRBV28	TRBJ2-6	TGTGCCAGCAGCCCCGACAGCTCTGGGGCCAACGTCCTGACTTTC	CASSPDSSGANVLTF
.	TRBD1	TRBV18	TRBJ2-7	TGTGCCAGCTCAGTCGGACAGGGCACCTACGAGCAGTACTTC	CASSVGQGTYEQYF
.	.	TRBV19	TRBJ2-3	TGTGCCAGTAGTGTGCGGGATCATACGCAGTATTTT	CASSVRDHTQYF
.	TRBD1	TRBV19	TRBJ2-7	TGTGCCAGTAGTGCCCCCGGGACAGCTACCTACGAGCAGTACTTC	CASSAPGTATYEQYF
.	TRBD1	TRBV10-3	TRBJ1-1	TGTGCCATCAAACAGGGGGCGGCTGAAGCTTTCTTT	CAIKQGAAEAFF
.	TRBD2	TRBV4-1	TRBJ2-5	TGCGCCAGCAGCCGGGGACTAGCGGGAGTGGGGCAAGAGACCCAGTACTTC	CASSRGLAGVGQETQYF
.	TRBD2	TRBV9	TRBJ2-5	TGTGCCAGCAGCGACCTTGCGGGGGGGTCAGAGACCCAGTACTTC	CASSDLAGGSETQYF
.	.	TRBV5-1	TRBJ2-5	TGCGCCAGCAGCGTACAGGGGGGGCTCGGAGAGACCCAGTACTTC	CASSVQGGLGETQYF
.	TRBD1	TRBV11-2	TRBJ2-1	TGTGCCAGCAGCTTAGTTGCTCACAGGGGGAATGAGCAGTTCTTC	CASSLVAHRGNEQFF
once	.	TRBV5-5	TRBJ2-5	TGTGCCAGCGGACGGAGGACGGATCAAGAGACCCAGTACTTC	CASGRRTDQETQYF
.	.	TRBV10-1	TRBJ1-1	TGCGCCAGCAGTCTGGACAGTCGGACTGAAGCTTTCTTT	CASSLDSRTEAFF
.	.	TRBV7-2	TRBJ1-5	TGTGCCAGCAGCCTCCAGGGTCAGCCCCAGCATTTT	CASSLQGQPQHF
.	.	TRBV7-6	TRBJ1-6	TGTGCCAGCAGCTTAGCACAGGTTAATTCACCCCTCCACTTT	CASSLAQVNSPLHF
.	TRBD1	TRBV7-9	TRBJ1-1	TGTGCCAGCAGCTTCCGGACAGGAGTCACTGAAGCTTTCTTT	CASSFRTGVTEAFF
.	.	TRBV5-1	TRBJ2-5	TGCGCCAGCCGACCGGGACAACCCCAAGAGACCCAGTACTTC	CASRPGQPQETQYF
once	.	TRBV5-1	TRBJ1-2	TGCGCCAGCAGCCCCACCACAGGAGCTAACTATGGCTACACCTTC	CASSPTTGANYGYTF
.	TRBD1	TRBV30	TRBJ1-5	TGTGCCTGGAGTAGACAGGGGGCTCAGCCCCAGCATTTT	CAWSRQGAQPQHF
.	.	TRBV12-5	TRBJ2-7	TGTGCTAGTGGCCCTGAGGGGCGGGGGCTCGAGCAGTACTTC	CASGPEGRGLEQYF
few	.	TRBV25-1	TRBJ1-2	TGTGCCAGCAGTGAAATACAGGGTAACTATGGCTACACCTTC	CASSEIQGNYGYTF
.	.	TRBV4-2	TRBJ2-1	TGTGCCAGCAGCCCGGAGAATAGGTTTGGTGAGCAGTTCTTC	CASSPENRFGEQFF